What follows are 24 T cell receptor beta chains derived from one specimen sequenced in a study of blood T cell repertoires in COVID-19. TCRdb's table, derived via immunoSEQ multiplex PCR, lists solely in-frame clones and lacks some. The data show about 170,000 clones, about 80% seen once. The sequenced sample was peripheral blood. These receptors all stem from a woman of 80 years or more with acute or convalescent COVID-19.

The chain combines TRBV6-5 with TRBJ1-2; TRBD1 matches at 9 bases. V shed 5 bases, J shed 2 bases, and the junction held 3 bases outside the gene matches. The CDR3 is 14 amino acids. The germline gives CDR1 MNHEY, CDR2 SVGAGI. CDR3 protein: CASSLGQGNYGYTF. CDR3 in DNA: TGTGCCAGCAGTCTAGGACAGGGGAACTATGGCTACACCTTC.

This sequence joins TRBV6-5 and TRBJ2-3; the D gene is possibly TRBD2 (7 bases). Germline CDR1 is MNHEY and CDR2 is SVGAGI. The ends were cut back, 4 bases at V and 6 bases at J, with 8 bases in the middle. The CDR3 covers 12 residues. In DNA form, the CDR3 reads TGTGCCAGCAGTTCGGGGGGCGATACGCAGTATTTT. It translates to CASSSGGDTQYF.

The CDR3 nucleotides are TGTGCCACCAGCAGAGATCGGACAGGGGCTGGAAACACCATATATTTT. It encodes CATSRDRTGAGNTIYF. The rearrangement links TRBV15 to TRBJ1-3; TRBD1 agrees at 9 bases. J lost 2 bases, V lost 0 bases, and 2 bases had no gene match. The CDR3 runs 16 residues. Germline-derived CDR1 and CDR2 are LNHNV and YYDKDF (reference sequence). The whole variable domain, filled in from reference TRBV15 and TRBJ1-3, reads DAMVIQNPRYQVTQFGKPVTLSCSQTLNHNVMYWYQQKSSQAPKLLFHYYDKDFNNEADTPDNFQSRRPNTSFCFLDIRSPGLGDTAMYLCATSRDRTGAGNTIYFGEGSWLTVV.

A few counts support this clone. Distinct nucleotide sequences in the sample also encode this CDR3. The rearrangement links TRBV10-3 to TRBJ1-5; 7 bases are a match to TRBD1. Trimming removed 0 bases from V and 2 bases from J; junction bases left unmatched: 1. CDR3 length: 15 amino acids. The germline gives CDR1 ENHRY, CDR2 SYGVKD. The CDR3 coding sequence is TGTGCCATCAGTGAGTCGACAGGGCGCAATCAGCCCCAGCATTTT. Its translation is CAISESTGRNQPQHF.

The rearrangement links TRBV7-2 to TRBJ2-7; tentative D call: TRBD2 (6 bases). The CDR3 is 13 residues long. The V gene lost 0 bases and the J gene lost 5 bases, with 8 bases spanning the gap. Germline assignment: CDR1 SGHTA and CDR2 FQGNSA. CDR3 loop: CASSLAEGHEQYF. Written as DNA, the CDR3 is TGTGCCAGCAGCTTAGCGGAGGGCCACGAGCAGTACTTC.

The genes are TRBV5-8 and TRBJ1-4; no clear D. The CDR3 extends over 13 amino acids. Germline loops: CDR1 SGHTS, CDR2 YDEGEE. Trimming removed 0 bases from V and 11 bases from J, with 11 bases in between. The CDR3 DNA reads TGTGCCAGCAGCTTGGGGTCGGTGCGGAAACTGTTTTTT. Amino acid sequence: CASSLGSVRKLFF. Together with reference TRBV5-8 and TRBJ1-4, the CDR3 gives the full variable domain: EAGVTQSPTHLIKTRGQQATLRCSPISGHTSVYWYQQALGLGLQFLLWYDEGEERNRGNFPPRFSGRQFPNYSSELNVNALELEDSALYLCASSLGSVRKLFFGSGTQLSVL.

In this sample, this clone turned up a few times. The chain links TRBV7-2 to TRBJ2-3; D possibly corresponds to TRBD2 (6 bases). V was trimmed by 3 bases and J by 5 bases, leaving 15 bases between them. The germline gives CDR1 SGHTA, CDR2 FQGNSA. CDR3 length: 15 residues. CDR3 sequence (DNA): TGTGCCAGCAGCTTGGCCGGGACTCAGGGAGATACGCAGTATTTT. Translation: CASSLAGTQGDTQYF.

The rearrangement uses TRBV30 and TRBJ1-2; 10 bases are a match to TRBD1. The CDR3 is 15 residues long. The V gene end was trimmed by 5 bases and the J gene end by 4 bases; junction bases not matched to a gene: 10. Germline values: CDR1 GTSNPN, CDR2 SVGIG (reference sequence). CDR3 in DNA: TGTGCCTGGGGACAGGGGGGTACGGGTGGCTATGGCTACACCTTC. Its protein is CAWGQGGTGGYGYTF.

V is TRBV5-1 and J is TRBJ2-1; 13 bases fit TRBD2. V was clipped by 0 bases and J by 7 bases; unmatched bases: 1. Per the germline V gene, CDR1 is SGHRS and CDR2 is YFSETQ. CDR3 length: 15 amino acids. The CDR3 DNA sequence: TGCGCCAGCAGCTTGGGGACTAGCGGGAGTAATGAGCAGTTCTTC. This gives the protein CASSLGTSGSNEQFF.

This clone appeared a single time. The chain is built from TRBV7-8 and TRBJ2-7, with D maybe TRBD1 (5 bases). The CDR3 runs to 11 residues. V lost 6 bases, J lost 6 bases, and 9 bases lay in between. From germline, CDR1 is SGHVS and CDR2 FQNEAQ. The CDR3 spells CASSRQGEQYF. As DNA, the CDR3 is TGTGCCAGCAGTCGCCAGGGCGAGCAGTACTTC.

In this sample, this clone turned up a few times. The gene calls are TRBV5-4 and TRBJ2-2, with D possibly TRBD1 on 5 matching bases. The CDR3 spans 15 residues. Between the trimmed V and J ends, which lost 4 bases and 0 bases, there was a span of 10 bases. Germline V gene lookup returns CDR1 SGHNT and CDR2 YYREEE (reference sequence). CDR3 residues: CASSADNPNTGELFF. As DNA, the CDR3 is TGTGCCAGCAGCGCGGACAACCCGAACACCGGGGAGCTGTTTTTT. Based on the CDR3 plus reference TRBV5-4 and TRBJ2-2, the full variable domain is ETGVTQSPTHLIKTRGQQVTLRCSSQSGHNTVSWYQQALGQGPQFIFQYYREEENGRGNFPPRFSGLQFPNYSSELNVNALELDDSALYLCASSADNPNTGELFFGEGSRLTVL.

CDR3 amino acids: CASSLAAGGNEQYF. The CDR3 coding sequence is TGTGCCAGCAGCTTAGCTGCAGGGGGGAACGAGCAGTACTTC. The chain combines TRBV7-9 with TRBJ2-7; a possible D gene is TRBD1 (7 bases). Germline V gene sequence: CDR1 SEHNR, CDR2 FQNEAQ (reference sequence). The CDR3 loop spans 14 amino acids. Trimming took 0 bases from V and 5 from J, leaving 11 bases between them.

The chain uses TRBV7-3 and TRBJ2-1, with 10 bases matching TRBD1. Trimming removed 4 bases from V and 5 bases from J; junction bases left unmatched: 5. Germline lookup yields CDR1 SGHTA and CDR2 FQGTGA. CDR3 length: 15 residues. As DNA, the CDR3 is TGTGCCAGCAGCTCTGCCGGGACAGGGGACAATGAGCAGTTCTTC. It codes for CASSSAGTGDNEQFF. The full variable domain, rest sourced from reference TRBV7-3 and TRBJ2-1, is GAGVSQTPSNKVTEKGKYVELRCDPISGHTALYWYRQSLGQGPEFLIYFQGTGAADDSGLPNDRFFAVRPEGSVSTLKIQRTERGDSAVYLCASSSAGTGDNEQFFGPGTRLTVL.

The rearrangement uses TRBV9 and TRBJ2-1; possible D gene TRBD1, 6 bases. Germline V gene sequence: CDR1 SGDLS, CDR2 YYNGEE. The CDR3 spans 14 residues. V dropped 2 bases and J dropped 1 base, with 7 bases sitting between them. CDR3 coding DNA: TGTGCCAGCAGCGTCGGACAGTCCTACAATGAGCAGTTCTTC. This encodes CASSVGQSYNEQFF.

J is TRBJ1-3 and V is TRBV7-9; 7 bases are a match to TRBD1. This CDR3 is 16 amino acids long. Germline CDR1 and CDR2: SEHNR and FQNEAQ (reference sequence). The V gene end was trimmed by 5 bases and the J gene end by 0 bases; junction bases not matched to a gene: 7. The CDR3 DNA follows: TGTGCCAGCAGCAGACAGGGTACGATCTCTGGAAACACCATATATTTT. Its protein product is CASSRQGTISGNTIYF.

This clone was recorded once. This rearrangement joins TRBV9 to TRBJ2-1, with 7 nucleotides matching TRBD1. With 4 bases clipped from V and 0 bases from J, the junction kept 16 bases outside the gene matches. Germline CDR1 reads SGDLS; CDR2 reads YYNGEE. This CDR3 comprises 19 residues. The CDR3 nucleotides are TGTGCCAGCAGCCCTAGAGGGCAGGGGGACCTCAGCTCCTACAATGAGCAGTTCTTC. Its translation: CASSPRGQGDLSSYNEQFF.

This chain uses TRBV9 with TRBJ1-5, with D unclear. V lost 0 bases, J lost 6 bases, and 16 bases lay in between. This CDR3 is 16 amino acids long. Germline V gene lookup returns CDR1 SGDLS and CDR2 YYNGEE. The CDR3 DNA reads TGTGCCAGCAGCGTAGCTCCAGGCCCCTCTGGTCAGCCCCAGCATTTT. Translated, it gives CASSVAPGPSGQPQHF.

The gene calls are TRBV5-1 and TRBJ2-2; D unclear. Trimming took off 0 bases at V and 5 bases at J, with 11 bases between the two ends. The CDR3 is 15 amino acids. Germline values: CDR1 SGHRS, CDR2 YFSETQ. The CDR3 nucleotides read TGCGCCAGCAGCTTGGGCCCTGAACAAACCGGGGAGCTGTTTTTT. Residues: CASSLGPEQTGELFF.

The chain is built from TRBV7-2 and TRBJ1-2, with 9 bases aligning to TRBD1. V lost 5 bases, J lost 8 bases, and 6 bases stayed unmatched. Germline CDR1 reads SGHTA; CDR2 reads FQGNSA. CDR3 length: 13 amino acids. CDR3 DNA: TGTGCCAGCAGCCCACAGGGGGCTGAGGGCTACACCTTC. It codes for CASSPQGAEGYTF.

The V gene is TRBV5-4, the J gene TRBJ2-3, with TRBD2 identical over 9 bases. This CDR3 contains 15 residues. V lost 4 bases, J lost 0 bases, and 3 bases stayed unmatched. From germline, CDR1 is SGHNT and CDR2 YYREEE (reference sequence). The DNA for the CDR3 is TGTGCCAGCAGCATTAGCGGGGGAAGCACAGATACGCAGTATTTT. It is translated as CASSISGGSTDTQYF.

The genes are TRBV19 and TRBJ2-4; 12 nucleotides align to TRBD2. The CDR3 consists of 15 residues. V lost 6 bases, J lost 7 bases, and 7 bases stayed unmatched. The germline gives CDR1 LNHDA, CDR2 SQIVND (reference sequence). As DNA, the CDR3 is TGTGCCAGTAGAAAGAGTACTAGCGGGGGGAACATTCAGTACTTC. Translated, it gives CASRKSTSGGNIQYF.

The chain has TRBV30 and TRBJ2-7, with D possibly being TRBD1 (5 bases). The CDR3 is 14 amino acids. Trimming removed 0 bases at V and 6 bases at J, with 15 bases between. In germline, CDR1 is GTSNPN, CDR2 SVGIG (reference sequence). The CDR3: CAWSVLDTSGEQYF. CDR3 DNA sequence: TGTGCCTGGAGTGTACTGGACACCTCGGGCGAGCAGTACTTC.

The gene calls are TRBV30 and TRBJ1-6; D is perhaps TRBD1 (6 bases). Looked up from germline, CDR1 is GTSNPN and CDR2 is SVGIG (reference sequence). CDR3 size: 15 residues. V was trimmed by 2 bases and J by 9 bases, leaving 17 bases between them. The CDR3 DNA is TGTGCCTGGAGTCAGAAACCAGGGGTCAGTTCACCCCTCCACTTT. Amino acid sequence: CAWSQKPGVSSPLHF.

This chain connects TRBV19 to TRBJ1-6, with 9 bases matching TRBD1. The V and J ends lost 3 bases and 10 bases, in that order; junction bases with no gene match: 4. Germline CDR1 reads LNHDA; CDR2 reads SQIVND (reference sequence). The CDR3 contains 14 residues. CDR3 loop: CASSIGTGQSPLHF. CDR3 bases: TGTGCCAGTAGTATCGGGACAGGGCAATCACCCCTCCACTTT.